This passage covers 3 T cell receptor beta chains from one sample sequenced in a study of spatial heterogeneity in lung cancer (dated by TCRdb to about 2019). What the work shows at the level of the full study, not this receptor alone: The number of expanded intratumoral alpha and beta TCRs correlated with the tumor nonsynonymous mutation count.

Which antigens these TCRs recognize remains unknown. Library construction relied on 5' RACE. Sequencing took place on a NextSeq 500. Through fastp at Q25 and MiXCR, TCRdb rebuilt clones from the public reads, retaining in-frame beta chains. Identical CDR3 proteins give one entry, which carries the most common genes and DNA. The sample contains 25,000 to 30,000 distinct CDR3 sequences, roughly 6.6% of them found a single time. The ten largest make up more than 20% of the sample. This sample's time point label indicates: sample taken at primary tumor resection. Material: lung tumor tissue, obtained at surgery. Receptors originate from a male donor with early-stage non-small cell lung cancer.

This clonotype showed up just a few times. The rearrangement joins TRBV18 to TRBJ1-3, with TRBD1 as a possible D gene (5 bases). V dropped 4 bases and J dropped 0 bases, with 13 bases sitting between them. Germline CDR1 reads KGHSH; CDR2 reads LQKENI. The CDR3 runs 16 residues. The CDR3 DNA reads TGTGCCAGCTCACAATCCTCCGGGGGCTCTGGAAACACCATATATTTT. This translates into CASSQSSGGSGNTIYF.

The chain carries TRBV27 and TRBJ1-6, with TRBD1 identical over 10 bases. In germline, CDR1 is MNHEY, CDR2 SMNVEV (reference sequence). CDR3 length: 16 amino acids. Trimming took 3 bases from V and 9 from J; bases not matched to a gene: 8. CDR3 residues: CASSFSSGTGASPLHF. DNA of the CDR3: TGTGCCAGCAGTTTCAGTTCCGGGACAGGGGCTTCACCCCTCCACTTT.

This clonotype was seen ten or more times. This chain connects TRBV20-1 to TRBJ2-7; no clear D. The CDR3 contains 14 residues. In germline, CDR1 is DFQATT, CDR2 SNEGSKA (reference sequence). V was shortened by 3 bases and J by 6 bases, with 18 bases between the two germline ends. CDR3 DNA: TGCAGTGCTAGGGGCAGCGTTGGGGTTTTCGAGCAGTACTTC. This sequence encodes CSARGSVGVFEQYF.